This T cell receptor (beta chain) is drawn from a study of blood T cell repertoires in COVID-19. Looking at the study overall: Some COVID-19 samples were acute and others convalescent; all came from the United States, Italy and Spain. PBMCs, B-cell-depleted T cells, or T cells were the source of the cDNA or gDNA that made up the material.

Per the study methods: Estimation of nucleated cell counts was performed using reference gene primer amplification. Sequenced by immunoSEQ multiplex PCR; TCRdb stores in-frame clones only, minus some. V and J calls and clone size are copied from that table; D and trimming were computed from the DNA. The data show about 150,000 clones, with 70% to 90% seen just once and 8.3% held by the top ten. Seattle patient enrollment occurred during active infection, with longitudinal follow-up thereafter. The length of the CDR3 is 15 residues. The trim removed 0 bases at V and 8 bases at J, leaving 5 bases unmatched. CDR1 and CDR2 (germline): SGHRS, YFSETQ.

The clonotype originates from an older woman with COVID-19, enrolled during active disease. Source material: peripheral blood. The V and J genes are TRBV5-1 and TRBJ2-1; the match to TRBD1 covers 10 bases. The CDR3 region has the DNA TGCGCCAGCAGCTTGGCGGGGACAGGGGTGGATGAGCAGTTCTTC. Encoded protein: CASSLAGTGVDEQFF.